The entry below gives a single TCR beta chain sequence along with its context. The antigen is undetermined. The CDR3 length is 15 residues. Germline values: CDR1 SGHNT, CDR2 YYREEE (reference sequence). V was clipped by 4 bases and J by 4 bases, with 14 bases between them. Expressed TCRB transcripts were sequenced because the entire RNA isolate underwent reverse transcription. Clones were read by immunoSEQ multiplex PCR, and TCRdb kept only the in-frame ones, dropping some. This sample has a few hundred thousand clones, with more than 9% found just once. This entry belongs to a study of beta chain features in type 1 diabetes. Notes on the study in general: Among all four CD4+ subsets, Type 1 diabetes patients had TCRB CDR3s that were moderately but significantly shorter. PCR might favor shorter templates, but any such skew would affect patients and controls equally.

This rearrangement joins TRBV5-4 to TRBJ2-2, with a tentative D call TRBD2 (5 bases). The sample taken for sequencing was naive CD4+ T cells from blood. This sequence originates from a woman aged 18-29 years in good health. In DNA, the CDR3 is TGTGCCAGCAGCGAGGGCGGGCTGGGCACCGGGGAGCTGTTTTTT. Translating gives CASSEGGLGTGELFF.